A single sample is the source of the 16 T cell receptor beta chains below, sequenced in a study of blood T cell repertoires in COVID-19. Repertoires were generated with immunoSEQ multiplex PCR, while TCRdb's copy carries only in-frame clones and drops some. This sample has 110,000 to 150,000 clones, with around 88% found just once. Sequences were obtained from peripheral blood. The receptors were gathered from a woman aged 55-70 years with acute or convalescent COVID-19.

CDR3: CASSPRQGSSGANVLTF. CDR3 sequence (DNA): TGTGCCAGCAGTCCCCGACAGGGGTCCTCTGGGGCCAACGTCCTGACTTTC. The genes are TRBV28 and TRBJ2-6, with 8 nucleotides matching TRBD1. Unmatched junction bases numbered 6, after V lost 5 bases and J lost 0 bases. Germline assignment: CDR1 MDHEN and CDR2 SYDVKM. This CDR3 is built from 17 residues.

The chain uses TRBV6-1 and TRBJ1-6; tentatively, D is TRBD1 (6 bases). The V gene's germline CDR1 is MNHNS and CDR2 SASEGT. Trimming pared 2 bases from V and 7 bases from J, leaving 36 bases between. The CDR3 has 23 amino acids. The CDR3 region has the DNA TGTGCCAGCAGTGAATCCTGGGGCTCTTCCCTTCACAGGGTTCAGAGTAAAAATTCACCCCTCCACTTT. Amino acids: CASSESWGSSLHRVQSKNSPLHF.

This clone was observed once. J is TRBJ2-1 and V is TRBV5-4; 11 positions agree with TRBD2. The germline CDR1 and CDR2 sequences are SGHNT and YYREEE (reference sequence). V lost 0 bases and J lost 8; bases outside the gene matches: 7. The CDR3 extends over 16 amino acids. This CDR3 reads CASSLGLAGGQDEQFF. In DNA, the CDR3 is TGTGCCAGCAGCTTGGGGCTAGCGGGGGGCCAGGATGAGCAGTTCTTC.

V is TRBV4-3 and J is TRBJ1-1; possible D gene TRBD1, 5 bases. The V gene's germline CDR1 is LGHNA and CDR2 YSLEER. V shed 0 bases and J shed 5 bases, with 25 bases lying between them. The CDR3 is made up of 19 amino acids. The CDR3, as DNA: TGCGCCAGCAGCCAAGACTTGATAGGGGAAGTTGGTCAGGTGACTGAAGCTTTCTTT. It is translated as CASSQDLIGEVGQVTEAFF.

CDR3 in DNA: TGTGCCAGCACTAGCGGGGGGACACTTTACAATGAGCAGTTCTTC. It is translated as CASTSGGTLYNEQFF. The chain recombines TRBV6-5 with TRBJ2-1; 11 positions agree with TRBD2. Looked up from germline, CDR1 is MNHEY and CDR2 is SVGAGI. Germline trimming cut 7 bases from V and 4 bases from J; bases unmatched to any gene: 6. The CDR3 runs to 15 residues.

The rearrangement joins TRBV5-1 to TRBJ2-7; D is perhaps TRBD2 (5 bases). This CDR3 has 14 residues. The germline gives CDR1 SGHRS, CDR2 YFSETQ. V was cut by 4 bases and J by 2 bases, with 13 bases left in between. This chain's CDR3 is CASSKRTDPYEQYF. CDR3 bases: TGCGCCAGCAGCAAGCGGACTGATCCCTACGAGCAGTACTTC. Complete variable domain (other parts from reference TRBV5-1 and TRBJ2-7): KAGVTQTPRYLIKTRGQQVTLSCSPISGHRSVSWYQQTPGQGLQFLFEYFSETQRNKGNFPGRFSGRQFSNSRSEMNVSTLELGDSALYLCASSKRTDPYEQYFGPGTRLTVT.

The chain couples TRBV7-3 to TRBJ2-1; 8 nucleotides align to TRBD2. After removal of 2 bases from V and 7 bases from J, the junction contained 4 bases not matched to a gene. Germline V gene data show CDR1 as SGHTA and CDR2 as FQGTGA. The CDR3 extends over 14 amino acids. The CDR3 DNA follows: TGTGCCAGCAGCTTAGACGGGGGGGCGAATGAGCAGTTCTTC. Translation: CASSLDGGANEQFF.

The J gene is TRBJ2-2, the V gene TRBV9; D might be TRBD1 (6 bases). From germline, CDR1 is SGDLS and CDR2 YYNGEE. The ends were cut back, 4 bases at V and 2 bases at J, with 12 bases in the middle. This CDR3 spans 15 amino acids. The DNA of the CDR3 is TGTGCCAGCAGCACCGGACAGATTAACACCGGGGAGCTGTTTTTT. This codes for CASSTGQINTGELFF.

V is TRBV4-3 and J is TRBJ1-2; 8 nucleotides line up with TRBD1. CDR3 length: 15 amino acids. Germline lookup yields CDR1 LGHNA and CDR2 YSLEER. V shed 4 bases, J shed 8 bases, and the junction held 12 bases outside the gene matches. The CDR3 DNA reads TGCGCCAGCAGCCCAGAGGACAGGGCTCGTTACGGCTACACCTTC. It encodes CASSPEDRARYGYTF.

The rearrangement joins TRBV19 to TRBJ2-1; 8 bases are shared with TRBD2. J lost 6 bases, V lost 1 base, and 8 bases had no gene match. The germline V gene has CDR1 LNHDA and CDR2 SQIVND (reference sequence). This CDR3 contains 16 residues. The CDR3 region is CASSIAPGLGLNEQFF. The CDR3 DNA reads as TGTGCCAGTAGTATAGCCCCGGGACTAGGCCTCAATGAGCAGTTCTTC. Based on the CDR3 plus reference TRBV19 and TRBJ2-1, the full variable domain is DGGITQSPKYLFRKEGQNVTLSCEQNLNHDAMYWYRQDPGQGLRLIYYSQIVNDFQKGDIAEGYSVSREKKESFPLTVTSAQKNPTAFYLCASSIAPGLGLNEQFFGPGTRLTVL.

The gene calls are TRBV19 and TRBJ1-2; unclear D gene. The CDR3 extends over 11 amino acids. Germline assignment: CDR1 LNHDA and CDR2 SQIVND (reference sequence). The V gene lost 7 bases and the J gene lost 7 bases, with 10 bases spanning the gap. CDR3 in DNA: TGTGCCAGTAAGCGCGAGGTTGGCTACACCTTC. It translates to CASKREVGYTF.

The V and J genes are TRBV5-5 and TRBJ2-7; the D gene is possibly TRBD1 (6 bases). The CDR3 covers 15 residues. V shed 5 bases and J shed 3 bases, with 18 bases lying between them. The germline CDR1 and CDR2 sequences are SGHKS and YYEKEE (reference sequence). The CDR3 nucleotides are TGTGCCAGCAGTCACCGGACTGGGACAAACTACGAGCAGTACTTC. This gives the protein CASSHRTGTNYEQYF.

The V and J genes are TRBV3-1 (or the pseudogene TRBV3-2) and TRBJ2-7, with TRBD1 matching 7 bases. The germline gives CDR1 LGHDT, CDR2 YNNKEL (reference sequence). The V gene end was trimmed by 3 bases and the J gene end by 6 bases; junction bases not matched to a gene: 8. This CDR3 is 14 amino acids long. The CDR3 loop is CASSQLGTAGEQYF. The CDR3 bases are TGTGCCAGCAGCCAGCTAGGGACAGCCGGCGAGCAGTACTTC.

The chain is built from TRBV3-1 (or the pseudogene TRBV3-2) and TRBJ2-1; 9 bases fit TRBD2. Germline V gene data show CDR1 as LGHDT and CDR2 as YNNKEL (reference sequence). This CDR3 comprises 16 residues. The trim removed 3 bases at V and 8 bases at J, leaving 11 bases unmatched. CDR3 nucleotides: TGTGCCAGCAGCCATTTTCCGGCGGGGGGGCAAGATGAGCAGTTCTTC. Protein: CASSHFPAGGQDEQFF.

The chain carries TRBV2 and TRBJ1-4; tentatively, D is TRBD1 (5 bases). Between the trimmed V and J ends, which lost 1 base and 9 bases, there was a span of 12 bases. Germline CDR1 reads SNHLY; CDR2 reads FYNNEI. The CDR3 extends over 14 amino acids. CDR3 nucleotide sequence: TGTGCCAGCAGTGAAGGTGTACAGGTCCAAAAACTGTTTTTT. Protein product: CASSEGVQVQKLFF.

This clone was counted between two and nine times. This rearrangement joins TRBV6-6 to TRBJ2-1, with a weak D call TRBD2 (5 bases). Germline CDR1 MNHNY, CDR2 SVGAGI (reference sequence). The CDR3 is made up of 12 amino acids. V was clipped by 6 bases and J by 6 bases, with 9 bases between them. The CDR3 loop is CASRPAGNEQFF. The CDR3 region has the DNA TGTGCCAGCAGGCCCGCGGGCAATGAGCAGTTCTTC.